The T cell receptor (beta chain) under discussion was sequenced for a study of PD-L1 blockade in urothelial cancer. In regard to this clone: The antigen is not known.

The CDR3 has 13 residues. CDR1 and CDR2 (germline): SGHRS, YFSETQ. After removal of 4 bases from V and 5 bases from J, the junction contained 4 bases not matched to a gene. The table came from immunoSEQ multiplex PCR; TCRdb's copy has only in-frame clones and leaves some out. The table lists about 95,000 clones, nearly 90% of them singletons, with about 1.7% in the top ten. Study-wide points: A pretreatment blood TCR clonality that fell below the median predicted better progression-free and overall survival.

Time point described: pretreatment peripheral blood. The chain carries TRBV5-1 and TRBJ2-7, with TRBD1 matching 9 bases. The sample was PBMCs, taken around atezolizumab (anti-PD-L1) treatment. This TCR was sampled from a man in his 60s with urothelial cancer. The CDR3 loop is CASSRTGEHEQYF. The CDR3 DNA is TGCGCCAGCAGCCGGACAGGGGAACACGAGCAGTACTTC.